This TCR beta chain was recovered during a study of graft-versus-host responses after intestinal transplantation. Overall study context: Isolated intestinal, liver-intestinal, or multivisceral transplants were what recipients had.

Regarding this clone: The antigen remains unidentified.

This CDR3 has 14 amino acids. V lost 8 bases, J lost 5 bases, and 19 bases lay in between. Germline CDR1 reads SEHNR; CDR2 reads FQNEAQ (reference sequence). Study results and limitations: Recipient marrow showed GvH clones, some seen first in ileum or blood. Peak GvH clone levels in circulation were associated with early post-transplant HvG declines.

The method was immunoSEQ multiplex PCR; TCRdb's version includes in-frame clones alone and lacks a portion of them. The sample lists roughly 120,000 clones, 90% occurring once. The material sequenced was unstimulated CD4+ T cells sorted from spleen or lymph node cells, taken before intestinal transplant. The TCR comes from a human donor who received an intestinal transplant. The chain uses TRBV7-9 and TRBJ2-7, with D possibly TRBD2 on 6 matching bases. The CDR3 reads CASGKNGGTNEQYF. The CDR3, as DNA: TGTGCCAGCGGCAAAAATGGGGGGACCAACGAGCAGTACTTC.